This paragraph covers one T cell receptor beta chain sequence. Its specificity is not known. The data were taken from a study of CD8+ T cells in alopecia areata. V was clipped by 0 bases and J by 4 bases, with 7 bases between them. The CDR3 totals 14 residues. Germline CDR1 is SGDLS and CDR2 is YYNGEE. Once RNA had been extracted, it was reverse transcribed into cDNA to act as the sequencing template. The method was immunoSEQ multiplex PCR; TCRdb's version includes in-frame clones alone and lacks a portion of them. Of about 14,000 clones listed, 45% to 60% are singletons. Specimens obtained from alopecia areata patients comprised lesional scalp punch biopsies and peripheral blood. Study outcomes and limitations: Scalp samples also yield sequences of resident alphabeta T cells from normal skin. In lesional scalp, particularly from alopecia totalis/universalis, clonality was higher than in normal scalp. It was less clear whether patients shared TCRs than it was in mice, possibly because of HLA.

The sequence was collected from a human donor with alopecia areata. The sample here was skin, taken at week 0. V is TRBV9 and J is TRBJ1-4; maybe TRBD1 (5 bases). The CDR3 sequence is CASSVGQINEKLFF. For the CDR3, the DNA is TGTGCCAGCAGCGTAGGACAGATTAATGAAAAACTGTTTTTT.